This T cell receptor beta chain was obtained from a study of cytomegalovirus exposure and HLA in healthy donors. Study-wide findings and caveats: Productive rates of about 90% or about 30% were seen for most TCR beta V segments in an earlier analysis.

Details on this clone: Its antigen is unknown.

Primers included in the PCR were 60 Vbeta and 13 Jbeta primers. Clones were sequenced by immunoSEQ multiplex PCR, and TCRdb holds only the in-frame ones, with some missing. The sample includes roughly 100,000 clones, approximately 79% of them seen just once. V lost 2 bases to trimming and J lost 5 bases; unmatched junction nucleotides: 8. Looked up from germline, CDR1 is SGHRS and CDR2 is YFSETQ. CDR3 length: 15 residues. The source is a man aged 30 to 45 in good health and CMV-seropositive. The sequencing sample was made of PBMCs. V and J are TRBV5-1 and TRBJ2-5, with 8 bases matching TRBD2. The CDR3 DNA sequence: TGCGCCAGCAGCTTCGGCGGGGGGCCGGTGGAGACCCAGTACTTC. Its translation: CASSFGGGPVETQYF.